A selection of T cell receptor beta chains follows, all from one sample in a study of T cells in Graves' hyperthyroidism and ophthalmopathy. TCRdb used MiXCR to reprocess the multiplex PCR reads, holding one entry per CDR3 protein. Of around 760,000 distinct CDR3 sequences in the sample, approximately 36% were seen once. The sequencing sample was made of blood. These receptors all stem from a middle-aged woman with Graves' hyperthyroidism. Each CDR3 is given with its conserved first and last residue. Fields, in order: V gene, J gene, clone size, D gene, CDR3 protein, CDR3 DNA. D genes are given only for firm matches. Clone size is not always given. Where it is, it says once, few, many or a class for expanded clones.

>TRBV7-3|TRBJ2-2|few|TRBD1
CASSLVRGQGAGELFF
TGTGCCAGCAGCTTGGTGCGTGGACAGGGTGCCGGGGAGCTGTTTTTT
>TRBV5-8|TRBJ1-1|many|-
CASSQTGAWDTEAFF
TGTGCCAGCAGCCAAACGGGGGCATGGGACACTGAAGCTTTCTTT
>TRBV10-2|TRBJ2-5|-|TRBD2
CASTSGGLAETQYF
TGTGCCAGCACCTCGGGGGGGCTGGCGGAGACCCAGTACTTC
>TRBV7-2|TRBJ2-7|few|-
CASSQGRRGPDSRPYEQYF
TGTGCCAGCAGCCAAGGACGGAGGGGCCCCGATTCGCGGCCCTACGAGCAGTACTTC
>TRBV7-8|TRBJ1-1|many|-
CASSLEVPFRAEAFF
TGTGCCAGCAGCTTAGAGGTCCCTTTTAGGGCTGAAGCTTTCTTT
>TRBV6-5|TRBJ1-2|-|TRBD1
CASSSRQGRGYGYTF
TGTGCCAGCAGTTCCCGACAGGGCCGCGGATATGGCTACACCTTC
>TRBV12-3/TRBV12-4|TRBJ1-6|many|-
CASSLGGNSPLHF
TGTGCCAGCAGTTTGGGGGGGAATTCACCCCTCCACTTT
>TRBV5-1|TRBJ1-1|-|TRBD1
CASSLSPGGLEAFF
TGCGCCAGCAGCTTGTCACCAGGGGGCCTGGAAGCTTTCTTT
>TRBV20-1|TRBJ1-5|-|-
CSAPAGPLGGSNQPQHF
TGCAGTGCTCCTGCCGGGCCCCTTGGGGGTAGCAATCAGCCCCAGCATTTT
>TRBV20-1|TRBJ2-2|few|TRBD1
CSATYRGPNTGELFF
TGCAGTGCGACCTACAGGGGTCCGAACACCGGGGAGCTGTTTTTT
>TRBV7-8|TRBJ1-1|many|-
CASSLYGTEAFF
TGTGCCAGCAGCTTATACGGCACTGAAGCTTTCTTT
>TRBV7-9|TRBJ2-7|many|-
CASSPGLIEQYF
TGTGCCAGCAGCCCAGGCCTTATCGAGCAGTACTTC
>TRBV6-2/TRBV6-3|TRBJ1-1|-|-
CASSYTTGSEAFF
TGTGCCAGCAGTTACACGACAGGATCCGAAGCTTTCTTT
>TRBV20-1|TRBJ1-3|many|-
CSASKSAGNTIYF
TGCAGTGCTAGTAAGTCAGCTGGAAACACCATATATTTT
>TRBV9|TRBJ1-2|-|-
CASSVESGSSYGYTF
TGTGCCAGCAGCGTAGAATCAGGGTCTAGCTATGGCTACACCTTC
>TRBV7-8|TRBJ1-1|once|-
CASSSDYTGGQAFF
TGTGCCAGCAGCTCAGACTATACGGGGGGGCAAGCTTTCTTT
>TRBV7-9|TRBJ2-7|few|-
CASSLVGALGEQYF
TGTGCCAGCAGCTTAGTAGGGGCCCTAGGCGAGCAGTACTTC
>TRBV28|TRBJ2-5|-|-
CASSLRGVEQETQYF
TGTGCCAGCAGTTTAAGGGGAGTAGAACAAGAGACCCAGTACTTC
>TRBV28|TRBJ1-6|-|-
CASSSRIVVARSPLHF
TGTGCCAGCAGTTCTAGAATAGTGGTTGCGAGATCACCCCTCCACTTT
>TRBV7-9|TRBJ1-2|many|-
CASSLVGGNGYTF
TGTGCCAGCAGCTTAGTCGGGGGTAATGGCTACACCTTC
>TRBV7-3|TRBJ1-6|few|-
CASSSEGLSYNSPLHF
TGTGCCAGCAGCTCGGAAGGTTTATCCTATAATTCACCCCTCCACTTT
>TRBV2|TRBJ1-6|once|TRBD1
CASSGDRGFNSPLHF
TGTGCCAGCAGTGGCGACAGGGGCTTTAATTCACCCCTCCACTTT
>TRBV20-1|TRBJ1-2|many|-
CSARGANYGYTF
TGCAGTGCTAGGGGTGCTAACTATGGCTACACCTTC
>TRBV27|TRBJ1-2|-|-
CASSLWGRGNYGYTF
TGTGCCAGCAGTTTATGGGGGAGGGGTAACTATGGCTACACCTTC
>TRBV20-1|TRBJ2-5|few|-
CSARVHPAGQETQYF
TGCAGTGCTAGAGTCCACCCGGCGGGCCAAGAGACCCAGTACTTC
>TRBV28|TRBJ1-2|-|-
CALQGNYGYTF
TGTGCCCTACAGGGTAACTATGGCTACACCTTC
>TRBV7-8|TRBJ2-2|-|TRBD1
CASSSGTGVWTGELFF
TGTGCCAGCAGCTCCGGGACAGGGGTATGGACCGGGGAGCTGTTTTTT
>TRBV12-5|TRBJ1-6|-|-
CASGLVLGRGNSPLHF
TGTGCTAGTGGTTTGGTACTAGGACGTGGTAATTCACCCCTCCACTTT
>TRBV5-4|TRBJ2-7|few|-
CASSDQTGSYEQYF
TGTGCCAGCAGCGACCAGACAGGCTCCTACGAGCAGTACTTC
>TRBV11-1|TRBJ2-7|-|TRBD1
CASSHRDRGQYEQYF
TGTGCCAGCAGCCACCGGGACAGGGGGCAGTACGAGCAGTACTTC
>TRBV10-3|TRBJ2-5|many|-
CAISESTGGRETQYF
TGTGCCATCAGTGAGTCAACTGGCGGAAGGGAGACCCAGTACTTC
>TRBV12-3/TRBV12-4|TRBJ2-7|few|-
CASSIWGGQVDEQYF
TGTGCCAGCAGTATATGGGGAGGACAGGTGGACGAGCAGTACTTC
>TRBV12-3/TRBV12-4|TRBJ1-4|-|TRBD1
CASSRDRGNDEKLFF
TGTGCCAGCAGTAGAGACAGGGGTAACGATGAAAAACTGTTTTTT
>TRBV5-4|TRBJ1-4|-|-
CASSSLEFRGEKLFF
TGTGCCAGCAGTTCCCTCGAATTTAGGGGGGAAAAACTGTTTTTT
>TRBV10-3|TRBJ2-5|-|TRBD2
CAIRERGTQETQYF
TGTGCCATCAGGGAGCGGGGGACACAAGAGACCCAGTACTTC
>TRBV4-3|TRBJ1-1|-|TRBD1
CASSLTGVKTEAFF
TGCGCCAGCAGCCTAACAGGGGTGAAAACTGAAGCTTTCTTT
>TRBV19|TRBJ2-5|many|-
CASSIAGETQYF
TGTGCCAGTAGTATAGCGGGCGAGACCCAGTACTTC
>TRBV9|TRBJ2-7|-|-
CASSKDPSSYEQYF
TGTGCCAGCAGCAAGGACCCGAGCTCCTACGAGCAGTACTTC
>TRBV28|TRBJ1-2|-|-
CAVRPGLGYGYTF
TGTGCCGTGAGACCAGGGCTTGGCTATGGCTACACCTTC
>TRBV10-2|TRBJ1-5|many|TRBD1
CASSKQGLDQPQHF
TGCGCCAGCAGCAAACAGGGGTTGGACCAGCCCCAGCATTTT
>TRBV7-2|TRBJ1-2|-|TRBD1
CASSFPGTGGTSGGYTF
TGTGCCAGCAGCTTCCCGGGGACAGGGGGTACATCGGGTGGCTACACCTTC
>TRBV6-1|TRBJ2-2|few|-
CASSEGVSTDTGELFF
TGTGCCAGCAGTGAAGGGGTTAGCACAGACACCGGGGAGCTGTTTTTT
>TRBV2|TRBJ2-2|-|TRBD1
CASRLRGPTGELFF
TGTGCCAGCAGACTCAGGGGGCCCACCGGGGAGCTGTTTTTT
>TRBV27|TRBJ2-7|many|TRBD1
CASSSGQVYEQYF
TGTGCCAGCAGTTCGGGACAGGTCTACGAGCAGTACTTC
>TRBV6-2/TRBV6-3|TRBJ1-4|few|TRBD1
CASSEALVTGDKSTNEKLFF
TGTGCCAGCAGTGAAGCGCTCGTGACAGGGGACAAGTCAACTAATGAAAAACTGTTTTTT
>TRBV19|TRBJ1-1|many|-
CASSNSGHVNTEAFF
TGTGCCAGTAGTAATTCTGGACATGTGAACACTGAAGCTTTCTTT
>TRBV7-9|TRBJ1-6|-|TRBD1
CASSQSGGAYNSPLHF
TGTGCCAGCAGCCAGTCAGGGGGCGCCTATAATTCACCCCTCCACTTT
>TRBV12-3/TRBV12-4|TRBJ1-2|-|-
CASSKDSYNYGYTF
TGTGCCAGCAGTAAGGACAGCTACAACTATGGCTACACCTTC
>TRBV10-3|TRBJ2-7|-|-
CAINRDLIYEQYF
TGTGCCATCAACAGGGATCTGATCTACGAGCAGTACTTC
>TRBV6-5|TRBJ1-5|many|-
CASRGISTTNQPQHF
TGTGCCAGCAGAGGGATATCCACTACCAATCAGCCCCAGCATTTT
>TRBV10-3|TRBJ1-2|-|-
CAINTGTSGAMGYTF
TGTGCCATCAACACCGGGACTAGCGGGGCCATGGGCTACACCTTC
>TRBV6-4|TRBJ1-2|-|TRBD1
CASSDRTGGNYGYTF
TGTGCCAGCAGTGACAGGACAGGGGGAAACTATGGCTACACCTTC
>TRBV7-6|TRBJ1-3|-|-
CASSLVAAPSGDTIYF
TGTGCCAGCAGTTTAGTTGCAGCCCCATCTGGAGACACCATATATTTT
>TRBV7-9|TRBJ2-7|once|-
CASSPGPAGEQYF
TGTGCCAGCTCACCGGGGCCGGCAGGCGAGCAGTACTTC
>TRBV6-1|TRBJ2-5|few|-
CASSYGGAEETQYF
TGTGCCAGCAGTTACGGAGGGGCCGAGGAGACCCAGTACTTC
>TRBV9|TRBJ2-5|-|TRBD2
CASSQTPRLAKQETQYF
TGTGCCAGCAGCCAAACCCCCCGACTAGCCAAGCAAGAGACCCAGTACTTC
>TRBV5-4|TRBJ2-2|few|-
CASSFHILGTGELFF
TGTGCCAGCAGCTTTCACATCCTGGGCACCGGGGAGCTGTTTTTT
>TRBV5-1|TRBJ2-2|-|-
CASANQEAGTGELFF
TGCGCCAGCGCCAACCAGGAGGCCGGCACCGGGGAGCTGTTTTTT
>TRBV7-2|TRBJ2-7|many|TRBD1
CASSFGGKPGQLYEQYF
TGTGCCAGCAGCTTTGGTGGGAAGCCGGGACAGCTATACGAGCAGTACTTC
>TRBV10-3|TRBJ1-1|few|-
CASSYSIAKRTLKTWVAEAFF
TGTGCCAGCAGTTACTCGATCGCAAAACGAACACTGAAGACTTGGGTGGCTGAAGCTTTCTTT